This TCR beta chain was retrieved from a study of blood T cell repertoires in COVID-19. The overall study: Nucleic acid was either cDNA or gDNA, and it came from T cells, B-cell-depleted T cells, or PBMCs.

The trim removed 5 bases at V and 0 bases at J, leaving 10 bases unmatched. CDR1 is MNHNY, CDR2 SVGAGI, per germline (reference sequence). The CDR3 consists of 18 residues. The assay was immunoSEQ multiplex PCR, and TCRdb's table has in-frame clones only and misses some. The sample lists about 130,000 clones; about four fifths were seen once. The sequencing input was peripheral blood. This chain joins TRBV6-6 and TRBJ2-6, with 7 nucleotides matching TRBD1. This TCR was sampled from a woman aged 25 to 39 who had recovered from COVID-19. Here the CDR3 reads CASSLTGVLSSGANVLTF. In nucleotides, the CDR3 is TGTGCCAGCAGTCTAACAGGGGTCCTAAGCTCTGGGGCCAACGTCCTGACTTTC.